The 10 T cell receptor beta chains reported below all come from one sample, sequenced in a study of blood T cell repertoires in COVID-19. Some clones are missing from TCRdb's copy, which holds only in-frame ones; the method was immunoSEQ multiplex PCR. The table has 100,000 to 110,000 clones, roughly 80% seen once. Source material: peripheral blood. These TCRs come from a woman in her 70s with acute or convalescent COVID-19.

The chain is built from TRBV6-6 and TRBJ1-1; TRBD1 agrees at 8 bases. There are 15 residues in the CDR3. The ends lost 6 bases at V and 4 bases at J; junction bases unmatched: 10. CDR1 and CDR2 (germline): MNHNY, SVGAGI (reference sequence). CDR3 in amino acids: CASRPNKQGGTEAFF. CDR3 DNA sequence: TGTGCCAGCAGACCAAATAAACAGGGGGGCACTGAAGCTTTCTTT.

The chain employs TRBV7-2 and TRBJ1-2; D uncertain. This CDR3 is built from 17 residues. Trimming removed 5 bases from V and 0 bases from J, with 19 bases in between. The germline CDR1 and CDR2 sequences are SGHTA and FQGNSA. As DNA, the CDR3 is TGTGCCAGCAGCCCCCCTCCCCAGTTCCAAGCTAACTATGGCTACACCTTC. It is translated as CASSPPPQFQANYGYTF.

Here the CDR3 reads CASSKQQYTQYF. CDR3 nucleotide sequence: TGTGCCAGCAGCAAGCAACAGTATACGCAGTATTTT. The chain carries TRBV9 and TRBJ2-3; D is unresolved. The V end was cut by 4 bases, the J end by 7 bases, with 10 bases between. CDR1 SGDLS and CDR2 YYNGEE come from the germline V gene. This CDR3 region has 12 residues.

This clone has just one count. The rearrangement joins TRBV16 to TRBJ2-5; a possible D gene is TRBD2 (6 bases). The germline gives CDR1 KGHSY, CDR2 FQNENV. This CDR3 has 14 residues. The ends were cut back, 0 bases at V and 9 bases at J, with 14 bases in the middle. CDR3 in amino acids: CASSQSRQGEAQYF. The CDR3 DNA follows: TGTGCCAGCAGCCAATCTCGACAAGGGGAGGCCCAGTACTTC.

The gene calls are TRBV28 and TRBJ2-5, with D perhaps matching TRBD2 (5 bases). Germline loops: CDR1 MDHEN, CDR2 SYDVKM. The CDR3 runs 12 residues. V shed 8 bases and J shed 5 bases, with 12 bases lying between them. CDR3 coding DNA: TGTGCCAGCGAGGGTGGGATTGAGACCCAGTACTTC. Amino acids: CASEGGIETQYF.

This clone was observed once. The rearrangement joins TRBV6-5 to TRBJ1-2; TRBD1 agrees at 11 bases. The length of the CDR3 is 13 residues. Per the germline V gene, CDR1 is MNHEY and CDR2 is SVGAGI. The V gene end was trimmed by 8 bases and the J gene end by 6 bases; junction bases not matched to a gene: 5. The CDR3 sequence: CASLGTGGNGYTF. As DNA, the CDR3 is TGTGCCAGCCTAGGGACAGGGGGTAATGGCTACACCTTC.

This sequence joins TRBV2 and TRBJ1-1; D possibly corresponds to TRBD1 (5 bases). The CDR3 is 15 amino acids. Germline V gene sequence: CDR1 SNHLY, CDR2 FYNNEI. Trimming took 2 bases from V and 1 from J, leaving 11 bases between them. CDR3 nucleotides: TGTGCCAGCAGTGAACTCTGGGGCCCGAACACTGAAGCTTTCTTT. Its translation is CASSELWGPNTEAFF.

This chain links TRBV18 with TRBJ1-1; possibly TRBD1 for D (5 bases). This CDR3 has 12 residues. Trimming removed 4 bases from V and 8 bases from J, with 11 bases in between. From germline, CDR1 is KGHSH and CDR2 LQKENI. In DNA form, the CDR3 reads TGTGCCAGCTCACAGAATCAGGGCGAAGCTTTCTTT. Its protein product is CASSQNQGEAFF.

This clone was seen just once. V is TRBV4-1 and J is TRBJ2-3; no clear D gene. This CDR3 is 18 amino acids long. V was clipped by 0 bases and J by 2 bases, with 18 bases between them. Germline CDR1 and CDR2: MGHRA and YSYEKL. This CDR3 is CASSQDGEVLAPTDTQYF. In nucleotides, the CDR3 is TGCGCCAGCAGCCAAGACGGTGAGGTCTTAGCCCCCACAGATACGCAGTATTTT.

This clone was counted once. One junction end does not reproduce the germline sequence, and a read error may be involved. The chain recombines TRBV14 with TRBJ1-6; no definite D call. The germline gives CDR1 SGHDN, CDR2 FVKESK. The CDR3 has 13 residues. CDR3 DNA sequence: TGTGTCAGCAGCCAGTCTCGGCCAGGCTCCCTCCACTTT. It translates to CVSSQSRPGSLHF.